One and the same sample provided the 9 T cell receptor beta chains below, sequenced in a study of control samples from healthy donors and cancer patients. The data were produced by immunoSEQ multiplex PCR, yet TCRdb's version contains in-frame clones alone and is incomplete. The sample carries around 94,000 clones, roughly nine tenths recorded once. Sequencing was performed on blood. The receptors come from a woman in her fifties or sixties in good health.

The chain has TRBV2 and TRBJ1-5; D is possibly TRBD1 (5 bases). CDR3 size: 15 residues. V shed 7 bases and J shed 0 bases, with 13 bases lying between them. Looked up from germline, CDR1 is SNHLY and CDR2 is FYNNEI. CDR3: CASTLQGLSNQPQHF. DNA for the CDR3: TGTGCCAGCACCCTTCAGGGACTTAGCAATCAGCCCCAGCATTTT.

This chain uses TRBV15 with TRBJ1-5, with D unclear. Germline values: CDR1 LNHNV, CDR2 YYDKDF (reference sequence). V lost 0 bases to trimming and J lost 12 bases, with 12 bases between them. The CDR3 runs 13 residues. Here the CDR3 reads CATSREWMMDQHF. CDR3 DNA: TGTGCCACCAGCAGAGAGTGGATGATGGACCAGCATTTT. The whole variable domain, filled in from reference TRBV15 and TRBJ1-5, reads DAMVIQNPRYQVTQFGKPVTLSCSQTLNHNVMYWYQQKSSQAPKLLFHYYDKDFNNEADTPDNFQSRRPNTSFCFLDIRSPGLGDTAMYLCATSREWMMDQHFGDGTRLSIL.

This chain connects TRBV4-3 to TRBJ2-2, with D perhaps TRBD1 (6 bases). V dropped 4 bases and J dropped 5 bases, with 8 bases sitting between them. From germline, CDR1 is LGHNA and CDR2 YSLEER. The length of the CDR3 is 13 residues. CDR3 loop: CASSLGTTGELFF. The CDR3 coding sequence is TGCGCCAGCAGCCTCGGGACAACCGGGGAGCTGTTTTTT.

The rearrangement uses TRBV20-1 and TRBJ2-5, with D possibly being TRBD2 (5 bases). Germline lookup yields CDR1 DFQATT and CDR2 SNEGSKA (reference sequence). The ends were cut back, 3 bases at V and 1 base at J, with 9 bases in the middle. This CDR3 comprises 13 residues. The DNA of the CDR3 is TGCAGTGCTAGTATCCTAGCCCAAGAGACCCAGTACTTC. Translation gives CSASILAQETQYF.

This clone was picked up a small number of times. V gene TRBV15 combines with J gene TRBJ2-3; D might be TRBD1 or TRBD2, each matching 6 bases. The germline V gene has CDR1 LNHNV and CDR2 YYDKDF (reference sequence). V was cut by 0 bases and J by 9 bases, with 10 bases left in between. The CDR3 length is 13 residues. Here the CDR3 reads CATSRDKGGTQYF. Written as DNA, the CDR3 is TGTGCCACCAGCAGAGATAAGGGGGGCACGCAGTATTTT.

Concerning this clone: A junction end diverges from the germline sequence, so it may reflect a read error. The V call is TRBV6-6, the J call TRBJ2-1; 8 nucleotides match TRBD2. This CDR3 region has 13 residues. The V gene's germline CDR1 is MNHNY and CDR2 SVGAGI (reference sequence). The chain's CDR3 is CVSSPAGDNEQFF. CDR3 in DNA: TGTGTCAGCTCCCCAGCGGGGGACAATGAGCAGTTCTTC.

The V and J genes are TRBV7-2 and TRBJ1-1; D gene uncertain. Germline V CDR1 and CDR2: SGHTA, FQGNSA. The CDR3 contains 12 residues. V lost 4 bases and J 10 bases, leaving 13 bases between the germline ends. The CDR3 is CASSSRTDVAFF. DNA for the CDR3: TGTGCCAGCAGCTCTAGAACGGACGTAGCTTTCTTT.

The chain has TRBV20-1 and TRBJ2-6; TRBD2 matches 14 bases. J gave up 3 bases and V 3 bases, and 10 bases lay outside the gene matches. CDR1 DFQATT and CDR2 SNEGSKA come from the germline V gene (reference sequence). There are 19 residues in the CDR3. This CDR3 is CSASRGLAGGIGGANVLTF. The CDR3 coding sequence is TGCAGTGCTAGTCGTGGACTAGCGGGGGGCATCGGTGGGGCCAACGTCCTGACTTTC.

The V gene is TRBV28, the J gene TRBJ1-3; a weak D match, TRBD1 (5 bases). V lost 4 bases and J lost 2, with 15 bases in between. This CDR3 is 16 amino acids long. Germline CDR1 MDHEN, CDR2 SYDVKM. DNA of the CDR3: TGTGCCAGCAGTTCGACCGGGGCGGCTACTGGAAACACCATATATTTT. Its protein is CASSSTGAATGNTIYF.